The entry below describes one T cell receptor beta chain. Its antigen is currently unknown. Produced via immunoSEQ multiplex PCR; TCRdb's table is partial and in-frame only. The repertoire holds some 53,000 clones, with about 82% as singletons. This sample is part of a study of T cells after posttransplantation cyclophosphamide. Study-level results: After PTCy, TRB diversity resembled that of CNI/methotrexate controls. Later post-transplant blood repertoires were often dominated by donor CD8+ memory clones. Tissue-infiltrating T cells from skin or gut overlapped little with blood T cells.

The CDR3 runs to 18 residues. Germline V gene lookup returns CDR1 SGHTA and CDR2 FQGNSA. With V trimmed by 1 base and J by 3 bases, 10 bases remained unmatched. Sequencing was done on a sample of PBMCs. V and J are TRBV7-2 and TRBJ2-3, with 10 bases that match TRBD1. This sequence originates from a man younger than 45 with a blood cancer, CMV-positive, and with a related stem cell donor. The CDR3 DNA reads as TGTGCCAGCAGCTTAGTGGGGTATGGGACAGGGGATACAGATACGCAGTATTTT. This encodes CASSLVGYGTGDTDTQYF. Looking up the rest from reference TRBV7-2 and TRBJ2-3 gives the full variable domain: GAGVSQSPSNKVTEKGKDVELRCDPISGHTALYWYRQSLGQGLEFLIYFQGNSAPDKSGLPSDRFSAERTGGSVSTLTIQRTQQEDSAVYLCASSLVGYGTGDTDTQYFGPGTRLTVL.